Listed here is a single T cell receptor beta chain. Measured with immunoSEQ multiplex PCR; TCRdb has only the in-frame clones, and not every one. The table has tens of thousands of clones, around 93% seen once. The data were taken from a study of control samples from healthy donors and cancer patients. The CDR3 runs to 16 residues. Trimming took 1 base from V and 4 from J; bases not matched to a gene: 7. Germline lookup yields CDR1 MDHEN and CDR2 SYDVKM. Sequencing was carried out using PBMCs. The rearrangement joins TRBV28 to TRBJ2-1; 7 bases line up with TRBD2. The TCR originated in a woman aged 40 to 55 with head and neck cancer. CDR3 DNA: TGTGCCAGCAGTTTATTCGAACTAGCGCGTTACAATGAGCAGTTCTTC. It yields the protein CASSLFELARYNEQFF. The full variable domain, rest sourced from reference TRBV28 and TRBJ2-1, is DVKVTQSSRYLVKRTGEKVFLECVQDMDHENMFWYRQDPGLGLRLIYFSYDVKMKEKGDIPEGYSVSREKKERFSLILESASTNQTSMYLCASSLFELARYNEQFFGPGTRLTVL.